A selection of T cell receptor beta chains follows, all from one sample in a study of early T cells in non-severe SARS-CoV-2 infection. TCRdb analysed the 5' RACE reads with MiXCR anew, one entry per CDR3 protein. The sample records around 88,000 distinct CDR3 sequences, about 15% being singletons. Sequenced sample: whole blood. These receptors were collected from an adult who was a healthcare worker with PCR-confirmed SARS-CoV-2 infection or an uninfected control (not recorded which). CDR3s include the opening cysteine and the closing phenylalanine or tryptophan. A D gene is named only where the DNA matches it firmly. Part of the rows lack a size; the others show once, few, many or a class for expanded clones.

D gene: .
clone size: few
J gene: TRBJ1-2
V gene: TRBV11-2
CDR3 protein: CASSLTRRNYGYTF
CDR3 DNA: TGTGCCAGCAGCTTAACACGGCGAAACTATGGCTACACCTTC

D gene: .
clone size: .
J gene: TRBJ1-1
V gene: TRBV6-5
CDR3 protein: CASRRSSEAFF
CDR3 DNA: TGTGCCAGCAGAAGGTCCTCTGAAGCTTTCTTT

D gene: .
clone size: many
J gene: TRBJ1-1
V gene: TRBV9
CDR3 protein: CASSVGHGNTEAFF
CDR3 DNA: TGTGCCAGCAGCGTAGGACATGGGAACACTGAAGCTTTCTTT

D gene: .
clone size: few
J gene: TRBJ1-2
V gene: TRBV12-3/TRBV12-4
CDR3 protein: CASSPSGLANYGYTF
CDR3 DNA: TGTGCCAGCAGTCCCTCGGGGCTAGCTAACTATGGCTACACCTTC

D gene: .
clone size: .
J gene: TRBJ2-6
V gene: TRBV29-1
CDR3 protein: CSVWDFGANVLTF
CDR3 DNA: TGCAGCGTTTGGGATTTTGGGGCCAACGTCCTGACTTTC

D gene: TRBD2
clone size: .
J gene: TRBJ2-1
V gene: TRBV3-1
CDR3 protein: CASSHLGEGAGGLYNEQFF
CDR3 DNA: TGTGCCAGCAGCCATCTTGGGGAAGGGGCGGGAGGTCTGTACAATGAGCAGTTCTTC

D gene: TRBD1
clone size: .
J gene: TRBJ2-7
V gene: TRBV27
CDR3 protein: CASSRWTGAYERYF
CDR3 DNA: TGTGCCAGCAGTCGCTGGACAGGGGCCTACGAGCGGTACTTC

D gene: TRBD1
clone size: once
J gene: TRBJ2-3
V gene: TRBV10-3
CDR3 protein: CAIWTGIATDTQYF
CDR3 DNA: TGTGCCATTTGGACAGGGATTGCGACAGATACGCAGTATTTT

D gene: .
clone size: .
J gene: TRBJ2-7
V gene: TRBV18
CDR3 protein: CASSQGAGYEQYF
CDR3 DNA: TGTGCCAGCTCACAGGGGGCGGGATACGAGCAGTACTTC

D gene: TRBD2
clone size: many
J gene: TRBJ2-7
V gene: TRBV20-1
CDR3 protein: CSARTSGSSYEQYF
CDR3 DNA: TGCAGTGCCCGGACTAGCGGGTCCTCCTACGAGCAGTACTTC

D gene: .
clone size: few
J gene: TRBJ2-1
V gene: TRBV6-5
CDR3 protein: CASRNGVFSYNEQFF
CDR3 DNA: TGTGCCAGCAGAAACGGGGTCTTCTCCTACAATGAGCAGTTCTTC

D gene: .
clone size: .
J gene: TRBJ2-7
V gene: TRBV19
CDR3 protein: CASSILPGDEQYF
CDR3 DNA: TGTGCCAGTAGTATATTACCGGGGGACGAGCAGTACTTC

D gene: .
clone size: .
J gene: TRBJ1-5
V gene: TRBV20-1
CDR3 protein: CSARDHPGVTFNQPQHF
CDR3 DNA: TGCAGTGCTAGAGATCACCCGGGGGTAACCTTCAATCAGCCCCAGCATTTT

D gene: TRBD1
clone size: .
J gene: TRBJ1-1
V gene: TRBV5-4
CDR3 protein: CASSLEGQGAAFF
CDR3 DNA: TGTGCCAGCAGCTTGGAGGGGCAGGGGGCAGCTTTCTTT

D gene: .
clone size: few
J gene: TRBJ1-1
V gene: TRBV4-1
CDR3 protein: CASSQDTLSNTEAFF
CDR3 DNA: TGCGCCAGCAGCCAAGATACGCTTTCGAACACTGAAGCTTTCTTT

D gene: .
clone size: few
J gene: TRBJ2-4
V gene: TRBV25-1
CDR3 protein: CASSEWAGRDIQYF
CDR3 DNA: TGTGCCAGCAGTGAATGGGCAGGGCGAGACATTCAGTACTTC

D gene: TRBD1
clone size: .
J gene: TRBJ2-7
V gene: TRBV7-6
CDR3 protein: CASSQQGMGYEQYF
CDR3 DNA: TGTGCCAGCAGTCAACAGGGGATGGGGTACGAGCAGTACTTC

D gene: .
clone size: few
J gene: TRBJ1-1
V gene: TRBV2
CDR3 protein: CASTPTGHLNTEAFF
CDR3 DNA: TGTGCCAGCACTCCTACGGGACACCTGAACACTGAAGCTTTCTTT

D gene: .
clone size: .
J gene: TRBJ2-3
V gene: TRBV28
CDR3 protein: CASRVRVPDTQYF
CDR3 DNA: TGTGCCAGCAGAGTCAGGGTGCCAGATACGCAGTATTTT

D gene: .
clone size: few
J gene: TRBJ2-5
V gene: TRBV5-6
CDR3 protein: CASSSTGLQETQYF
CDR3 DNA: TGTGCCAGCAGCTCAACAGGGCTCCAAGAGACCCAGTACTTC

D gene: .
clone size: many
J gene: TRBJ2-7
V gene: TRBV7-2
CDR3 protein: CASSSSEMGDTPYEQYF
CDR3 DNA: TGTGCCAGCAGCTCCTCTGAGATGGGAGACACCCCCTACGAGCAGTACTTC

D gene: TRBD2
clone size: few
J gene: TRBJ2-1
V gene: TRBV11-2
CDR3 protein: CASSLAGLAGGPYNEQFF
CDR3 DNA: TGTGCCAGCAGCTTAGCCGGACTAGCGGGAGGGCCCTACAATGAGCAGTTCTTC